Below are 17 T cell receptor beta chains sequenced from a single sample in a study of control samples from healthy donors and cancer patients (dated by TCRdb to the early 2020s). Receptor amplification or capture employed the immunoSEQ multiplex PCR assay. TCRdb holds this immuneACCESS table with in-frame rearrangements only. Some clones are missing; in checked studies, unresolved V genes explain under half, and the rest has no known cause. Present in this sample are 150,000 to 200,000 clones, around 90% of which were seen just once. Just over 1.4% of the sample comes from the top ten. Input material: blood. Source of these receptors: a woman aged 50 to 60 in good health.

The CDR3 loop reads CASSPSGANTGELFF. In nucleotides, the CDR3 is TGTGCCAGCAGCCCGTCGGGAGCGAACACCGGGGAGCTGTTTTTT. The chain employs TRBV3-1 (or the pseudogene TRBV3-2) and TRBJ2-2, with D perhaps TRBD2 (6 bases). V lost 4 bases and J lost 0, with 9 bases in between. Per germline, CDR1 LGHDT and CDR2 YNNKEL (reference sequence). The CDR3 extends over 15 amino acids.

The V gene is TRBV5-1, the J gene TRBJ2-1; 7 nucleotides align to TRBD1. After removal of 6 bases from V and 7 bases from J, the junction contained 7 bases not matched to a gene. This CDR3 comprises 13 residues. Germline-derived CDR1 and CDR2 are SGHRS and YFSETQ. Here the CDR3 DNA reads TGCGCCAGCACGGGGACAGCTTTAAATGAGCAGTTCTTC. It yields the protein CASTGTALNEQFF.

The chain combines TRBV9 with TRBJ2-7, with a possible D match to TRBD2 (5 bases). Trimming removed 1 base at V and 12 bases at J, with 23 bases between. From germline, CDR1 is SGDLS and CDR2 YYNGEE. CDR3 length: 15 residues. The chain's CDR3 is CASSVPPPTRWGWYF. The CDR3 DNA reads TGTGCCAGCAGCGTACCCCCCCCCACTAGATGGGGTTGGTACTTC.

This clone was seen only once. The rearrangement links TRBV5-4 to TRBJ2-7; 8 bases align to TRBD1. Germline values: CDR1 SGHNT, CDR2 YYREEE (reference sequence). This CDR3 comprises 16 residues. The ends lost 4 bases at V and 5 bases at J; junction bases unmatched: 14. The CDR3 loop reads CASSGNSGGAVDEQYF. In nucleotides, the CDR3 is TGTGCCAGCAGCGGAAACTCAGGGGGCGCGGTCGACGAGCAGTACTTC.

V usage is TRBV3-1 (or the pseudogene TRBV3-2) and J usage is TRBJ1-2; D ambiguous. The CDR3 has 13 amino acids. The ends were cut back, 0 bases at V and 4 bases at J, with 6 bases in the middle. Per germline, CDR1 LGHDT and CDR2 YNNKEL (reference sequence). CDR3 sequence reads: CASSQDRPYGYTF. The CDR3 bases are TGTGCCAGCAGCCAAGATCGGCCCTATGGCTACACCTTC.

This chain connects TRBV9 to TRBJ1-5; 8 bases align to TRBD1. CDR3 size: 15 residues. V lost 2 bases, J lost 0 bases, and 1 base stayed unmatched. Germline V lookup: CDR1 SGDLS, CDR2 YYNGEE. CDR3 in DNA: TGTGCCAGCAGCGTGGGACAGGATAGCAATCAGCCCCAGCATTTT. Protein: CASSVGQDSNQPQHF.

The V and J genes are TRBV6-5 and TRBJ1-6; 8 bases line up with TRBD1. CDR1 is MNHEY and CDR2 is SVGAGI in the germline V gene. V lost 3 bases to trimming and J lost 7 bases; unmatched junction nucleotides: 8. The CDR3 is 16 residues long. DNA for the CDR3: TGTGCCAGCAGTTATTGGGCCGGACAGGGAAATTCACCCCTCCACTTT. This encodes CASSYWAGQGNSPLHF.

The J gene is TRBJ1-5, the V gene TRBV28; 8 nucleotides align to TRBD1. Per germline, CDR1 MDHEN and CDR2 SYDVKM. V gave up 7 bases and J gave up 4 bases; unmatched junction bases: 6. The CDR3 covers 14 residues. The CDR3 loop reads CASTRDRRNQPQHF. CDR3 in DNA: TGTGCCAGCACCCGGGACAGGCGAAATCAGCCCCAGCATTTT.

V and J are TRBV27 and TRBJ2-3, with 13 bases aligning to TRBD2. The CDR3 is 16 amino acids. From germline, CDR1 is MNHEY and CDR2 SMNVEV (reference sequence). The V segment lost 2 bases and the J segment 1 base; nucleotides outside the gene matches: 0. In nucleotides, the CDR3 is TGTGCCAGCAGTTTAGGACTAGCGGGAGGCACAGATACGCAGTATTTT. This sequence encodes CASSLGLAGGTDTQYF.

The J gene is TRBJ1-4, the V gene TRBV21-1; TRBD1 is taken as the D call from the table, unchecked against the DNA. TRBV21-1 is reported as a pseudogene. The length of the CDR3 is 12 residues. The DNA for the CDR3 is TGTGCCAGCAGCCAAAGGGGGGAAAAACTGTTTTTT. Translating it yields CASSQRGEKLFF.

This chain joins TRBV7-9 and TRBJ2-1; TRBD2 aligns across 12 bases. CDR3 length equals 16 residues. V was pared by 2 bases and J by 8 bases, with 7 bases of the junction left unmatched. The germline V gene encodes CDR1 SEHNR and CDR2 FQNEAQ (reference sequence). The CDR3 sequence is CASSLRTSGIGYEQFF. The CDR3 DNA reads TGTGCCAGCAGCTTAAGGACTAGCGGGATTGGGTATGAGCAGTTCTTC.

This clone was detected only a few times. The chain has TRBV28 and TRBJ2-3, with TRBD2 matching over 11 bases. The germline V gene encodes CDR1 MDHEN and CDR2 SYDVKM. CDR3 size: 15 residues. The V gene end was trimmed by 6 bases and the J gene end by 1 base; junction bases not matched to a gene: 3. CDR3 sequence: CASSTLAGGTDTQYF. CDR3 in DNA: TGTGCCAGCAGCACACTAGCGGGGGGCACAGATACGCAGTATTTT.

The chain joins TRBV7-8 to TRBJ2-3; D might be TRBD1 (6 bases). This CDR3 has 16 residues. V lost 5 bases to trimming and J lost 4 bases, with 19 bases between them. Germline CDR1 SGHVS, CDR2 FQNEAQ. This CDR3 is CASSRGLTPGADTQYF. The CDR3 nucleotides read TGTGCCAGCAGCCGAGGACTTACCCCAGGGGCAGATACGCAGTATTTT.

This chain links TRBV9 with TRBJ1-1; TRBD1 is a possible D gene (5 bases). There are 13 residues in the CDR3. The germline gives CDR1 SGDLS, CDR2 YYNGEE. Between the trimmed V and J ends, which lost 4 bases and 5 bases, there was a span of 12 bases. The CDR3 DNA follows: TGTGCCAGCAGCCCTCGGGGGTGGACTGAAGCTTTCTTT. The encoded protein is CASSPRGWTEAFF.

CDR3 sequence (DNA): TGTGCCATCTGGGACGGGGGCACTGAAGCTTTCTTT. Its protein product is CAIWDGGTEAFF. The chain uses TRBV10-3 and TRBJ1-1, with D tentatively TRBD1 (5 bases). There are 12 residues in the CDR3. Germline CDR1 reads ENHRY; CDR2 reads SYGVKD. Trimming stripped 8 bases from V and 4 bases from J, with 11 bases between.

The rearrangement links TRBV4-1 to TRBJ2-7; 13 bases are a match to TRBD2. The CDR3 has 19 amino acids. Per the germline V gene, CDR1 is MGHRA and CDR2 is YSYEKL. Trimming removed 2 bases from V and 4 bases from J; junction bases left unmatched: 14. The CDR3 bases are TGCGCCAGCAGCCAAACCGAGACTAGCGGGGGGCGTAAGTCTTACGAGCAGTACTTC. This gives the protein CASSQTETSGGRKSYEQYF.

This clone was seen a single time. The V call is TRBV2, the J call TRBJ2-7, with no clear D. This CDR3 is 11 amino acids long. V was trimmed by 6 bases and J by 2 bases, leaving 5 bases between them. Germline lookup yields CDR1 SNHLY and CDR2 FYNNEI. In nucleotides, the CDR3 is TGTGCCAGCAGCACCGCCTACGAGCAGTACTTC. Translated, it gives CASSTAYEQYF.